This T cell receptor beta chain originates from a study of blood T cell repertoires in COVID-19. Overall study: Researchers got acute and convalescent COVID-19 samples from the United States, Italy and Spain. PBMCs, B-cell-depleted T cells, or T cells were the source of the cDNA or gDNA that made up the material.

In the original workflow: Amplification from reference gene primers served as the basis for estimated nucleated cell counts. The repertoire was sequenced with immunoSEQ multiplex PCR; TCRdb's copy has only in-frame clones and lacks some. V, J and clone size are those of that table, while D and trimming were read from the DNA. This table has 70,000 or so clones, 60% to 85% appearing once. Between the trimmed V and J ends, which lost 5 bases and 0 bases, there was a span of 9 bases. The CDR3 covers 15 residues. Per the germline V gene, CDR1 is SGHRS and CDR2 is YFSETQ. The chain recombines TRBV5-1 with TRBJ2-6; D perhaps matches TRBD1 (5 bases). The receptor was isolated from a man in his 70s with acute or convalescent COVID-19. Material for sequencing was peripheral blood. CDR3 loop: CASSHRTSGANVLTF. The CDR3 DNA reads TGCGCCAGCAGTCACAGGACCTCTGGGGCCAACGTCCTGACTTTC.